These 16 T cell receptor beta chains were sequenced from one sample in a study of shared clonotypes between healthy human individuals. Profiling relied on immunoSEQ multiplex PCR, and the TCRdb table lists in-frame clones only, not all of them. This table has more than 2 million clones, 90% to 95% appearing once. The sequencing sample was made of naive CD4+ T cells sorted from blood. As to subset: CD45RA+ positively selected. All receptors come from a man aged 18 to 30 in good health.

This sequence joins TRBV5-8 and TRBJ2-5; 9 bases align to TRBD2. Germline CDR1 is SGHTS and CDR2 is YDEGEE. The length of the CDR3 is 16 residues. The V gene end was trimmed by 0 bases and the J gene end by 1 base; junction bases not matched to a gene: 4. DNA for the CDR3: TGTGCCAGCAGCTTGGATCCTAGCGGGGTCCAAGAGACCCAGTACTTC. Translating it yields CASSLDPSGVQETQYF.

V and J are TRBV28 and TRBJ2-6; 8 bases line up with TRBD1. V shed 5 bases, J shed 0 bases, and the junction held 6 bases outside the gene matches. This CDR3 contains 17 residues. Germline lookup yields CDR1 MDHEN and CDR2 SYDVKM. The CDR3 protein is CASSVDRAGSGANVLTF. The CDR3 DNA is TGTGCCAGCAGTGTGGACAGGGCCGGCTCTGGGGCCAACGTCCTGACTTTC.

Worth noting for this clone: This may arise from a read error, as a much more abundant clone is one base away. In the same sample, other DNA sequences code for this CDR3. This chain connects TRBV29-1 to TRBJ2-4; no definite D call. The CDR3 has 13 residues. CDR1 is SQVTM and CDR2 is ANQGSEA in the germline V gene. V was trimmed by 3 bases and J by 6 bases, leaving 12 bases between them. The CDR3 loop reads CSVEYGGGNIQYF. CDR3 nucleotide sequence: TGCAGCGTTGAGTACGGTGGTGGAAACATTCAGTACTTC.

The V call is TRBV7-2, the J call TRBJ2-7; 9 nucleotides agree with TRBD1. From germline, CDR1 is SGHTA and CDR2 FQGNSA. After removal of 5 bases from V and 3 bases from J, the junction contained 5 bases not matched to a gene. The CDR3 extends over 14 amino acids. The CDR3 region is CASSPGQGNYEQYF. CDR3 in DNA: TGTGCCAGCAGCCCTGGACAGGGGAACTACGAGCAGTACTTC.

The chain recombines TRBV7-2 with TRBJ2-5, with D perhaps TRBD1 (6 bases). The ends were cut back, 5 bases at V and 1 base at J, with 11 bases in the middle. CDR3 length equals 14 residues. Germline V CDR1 and CDR2: SGHTA, FQGNSA. The CDR3 DNA sequence: TGTGCCAGCAGCACGCGGACAGTCCAAGAGACCCAGTACTTC. It codes for CASSTRTVQETQYF.

As to this clone: This specimen includes other DNA sequences encoding the same CDR3. This chain uses TRBV19 with TRBJ1-2; weak D call: TRBD1 (5 bases). Deletions cut 3 bases from V and 5 bases from J, with 10 bases between. The length of the CDR3 is 13 residues. CDR1 is LNHDA and CDR2 is SQIVND in the germline V gene (reference sequence). The CDR3 DNA reads TGTGCCAGTAGTATCGGGCAGGGATATGGCTACACCTTC. The encoded protein is CASSIGQGYGYTF.

V usage is TRBV11-3 and J usage is TRBJ2-2, with TRBD2 identical over 7 bases. The CDR3 length is 17 residues. Germline-derived CDR1 and CDR2 are SGHNT and YENEEA. V was pared by 5 bases and J by 6 bases, with 15 bases of the junction left unmatched. CDR3 nucleotide sequence: TGTGCCAGCAGCCTTAGGAGATTGGGGGAGGGCCCCGGGGAGCTGTTTTTT. Translation: CASSLRRLGEGPGELFF.

The rearrangement joins TRBV2 to TRBJ2-7; D unclear. V shed 7 bases and J shed 0 bases, with 7 bases lying between them. The CDR3 extends over 12 amino acids. Germline values: CDR1 SNHLY, CDR2 FYNNEI. CDR3 sequence: CASMVHSYEQYF. The CDR3 nucleotides read TGTGCCAGCATGGTACACTCCTACGAGCAGTACTTC.

The chain is built from TRBV5-8 and TRBJ2-3; D ambiguous. The ends were cut back, 5 bases at V and 5 bases at J, with 15 bases in the middle. Looked up from germline, CDR1 is SGHTS and CDR2 is YDEGEE. The CDR3 length is 14 residues. The CDR3 DNA reads TGTGCCAGCAGGCGCGACTTGGCTGGAGATACGCAGTATTTT. Translating gives CASRRDLAGDTQYF.

The chain carries TRBV6-1 and TRBJ2-3; 8 bases fit TRBD1. This CDR3 region has 16 residues. The V gene end was trimmed by 4 bases and the J gene end by 4 bases; junction bases not matched to a gene: 10. Germline assignment: CDR1 MNHNS and CDR2 SASEGT. The CDR3 DNA reads as TGTGCCAGCAGTGGCAGGGGGCAGGATTTTTCAGATACGCAGTATTTT. The encoded protein is CASSGRGQDFSDTQYF.

The V call is TRBV6-5, the J call TRBJ2-7; perhaps TRBD2 as D (6 bases). Germline V gives CDR1 MNHEY, CDR2 SVGAGI. The ends were cut back, 3 bases at V and 1 base at J, with 16 bases in the middle. CDR3 length: 16 residues. In DNA form, the CDR3 reads TGTGCCAGCAGTTATGCAATGGGCGGGGTATCCTACGAGCAGTACTTC. This translates into CASSYAMGGVSYEQYF.

The rearrangement joins TRBV9 to TRBJ2-1; TRBD2 matches at 7 bases. Germline CDR1 reads SGDLS; CDR2 reads YYNGEE. There are 15 residues in the CDR3. Trimming cost V 1 base and J 9 bases; bases outside gene matches: 10. The CDR3 DNA is TGTGCCAGCAGCGTACAAAGAAAAGGGAGGGCTGAGCAGTTCTTC. Translating gives CASSVQRKGRAEQFF.

V usage is TRBV5-1 and J usage is TRBJ2-5; TRBD2 might be the D (5 bases). This CDR3 region has 14 residues. The V and J ends lost 1 base and 4 bases respectively, with 11 bases between them. The germline V gene has CDR1 SGHRS and CDR2 YFSETQ. CDR3 sequence reads: CASSLRRDRETQYF. The DNA for the CDR3 is TGCGCCAGCAGCTTGCGCCGGGATAGAGAGACCCAGTACTTC.

The CDR3 DNA is TGTGCCTGGGCCCCAACTAGCTCGGAGACCCAGTACTTC. This sequence encodes CAWAPTSSETQYF. The chain links TRBV30 to TRBJ2-5; D may be TRBD2 (6 bases). The CDR3 extends over 13 amino acids. The germline gives CDR1 GTSNPN, CDR2 SVGIG (reference sequence). Trimming cost V 5 bases and J 5 bases, with 15 bases left between them. Looking up the rest from reference TRBV30 and TRBJ2-5 gives the full variable domain: SQTIHQWPATLVQPVGSPLSLECTVEGTSNPNLYWYRQAAGRGLQLLFYSVGIGQISSEVPQNLSASRPQDRQFILSSKKLLLSDSGFYLCAWAPTSSETQYFGPGTRLLVL.

The chain uses TRBV28 and TRBJ2-5, with unresolved D. The CDR3 is made up of 14 amino acids. V lost 3 bases and J 5 bases, leaving 13 bases between the germline ends. CDR1 is MDHEN and CDR2 is SYDVKM in the germline V gene. The CDR3 DNA is TGTGCCAGCAGTTTCGGTGGGCACGGGGAGACCCAGTACTTC. Its translation: CASSFGGHGETQYF.

The CDR3 reads CASSLAEWDGYTF. The CDR3, as DNA: TGTGCCAGCAGCTTAGCGGAGTGGGACGGCTACACCTTC. This sequence joins TRBV7-9 and TRBJ1-2; possibly TRBD1 for D (5 bases). Trimming left V 0 bases short and J 8 bases short, with 10 bases between. Germline values: CDR1 SEHNR, CDR2 FQNEAQ (reference sequence). The CDR3 is made up of 13 amino acids.